This T cell receptor beta chain was observed in a study of post-analysis software for immune sequencing data. Study observations and caveats: The study found TRBV5-6, TRBV5-1 and TRBV20-1 among 5 or 6 TRBV segments more frequent in patients than controls.

This clonotype was counted at least ten times. Its antigen is currently unknown. Unique molecular identifiers tagged the TCR beta cDNA libraries. TCRdb re-called the PCR reads with MiXCR, one entry per CDR3 protein. The sample shows a few hundred thousand distinct CDR3 sequences, about a third of them seen only once. This CDR3 is built from 17 residues. With 2 bases removed from V and 4 bases from J, the gap between germline ends came to 19 bases. The germline V gene encodes CDR1 SGHTA and CDR2 FQGNSA. Sequencing used blood. The receptor comes from a girl aged 10 to 17 with multiple sclerosis. The chain carries TRBV7-2 and TRBJ2-3, with D possibly being TRBD2 (5 bases). CDR3 amino acids: CASSLKGPRGDSDTQYF. The DNA for the CDR3 is TGTGCCAGCAGCTTAAAAGGACCCCGGGGAGATTCAGATACGCAGTATTTT.